This entry concerns a single T cell receptor (beta chain). Its target is unknown. The junction departs from germline at one end; a sequencing error may be responsible. This record comes from a study of glioma-infiltrating T cells. The iRepertoire nested amplicon-rescue multiplex PCR amplified TCR alpha and beta CDR3s from RNA. For one-step reverse transcription and amplification, roughly 95-400 ng of tissue mRNA or PBMC total RNA was used. TCRdb used MiXCR to reprocess the multiplex PCR reads, holding one entry per CDR3 protein. Of about 210,000 distinct CDR3 sequences in the sample, 32% were seen once. Broader study findings: Non-neoplastic patients had below-expected tissue-blood divergence, while all gliomas exceeded expectation. Tissue and blood shared very few CDR3 sequences.

Germline CDR1 is MDHEN and CDR2 is SYDVKM. The CDR3 runs 16 residues. The source of this sequence is a human donor with low-grade glioma or glioblastoma, undergoing nonglioma brain surgery, or in good health (not recorded which). This chain joins TRBV28 and TRBJ1-2; perhaps TRBD1 as D (6 bases). Sequenced: glioma tissue, nonneoplastic brain tissue, or PBMCs (not recorded which). The chain's CDR3 is CASGLGGIAGVEGYTF. DNA for the CDR3: TGTGCCAGCGGTTTAGGGGGAATAGCAGGGGTGGAAGGCTACACCTTC.